Included here is one T cell receptor (beta chain) sequence, with context. The junction had 12 bases not matched to a gene; V was cut back by 4 bases and J by 6 bases. Germline values: CDR1 SEHNR, CDR2 FQNEAQ (reference sequence). CDR3 length: 15 amino acids. This record comes from a study of shared clonotypes between healthy human individuals. Replicate sorted-subset PCRs were loaded with around 200 ng DNA, 30,000 to 35,000 T cell genomes. Some clones are missing from TCRdb's copy, which holds only in-frame ones; the method was immunoSEQ multiplex PCR. Among roughly 660,000 clones, 90% were seen once, and the ten largest hold roughly 36%.

The sample consisted of memory CD8+ T cells from PBMCs. Subset described: CD45RO+ cells pooled with CCR7-negative TemRA cells. The chain is built from TRBV7-9 and TRBJ2-7, with 7 bases matching TRBD2. This clonotype originated in a man between 18 and 35 years old in good health. Some clones in this sample may be carry-over from other donors' samples. CDR3 protein: CASSYGSGTLLEQYF. CDR3 DNA: TGTGCCAGCAGCTACGGGAGCGGGACTTTGCTCGAGCAGTACTTC.